This section outlines one T cell receptor beta chain sequence together with its context. This entry belongs to a study of type 1 regulatory T cells. Overall study context: T-allo10 is a Tr1-enriched, alloantigen-specific CD4 T cell product made in vitro.

The CDR3 length is 15 residues. The trim removed 6 bases at V and 5 bases at J, leaving 11 bases unmatched. The germline V gene encodes CDR1 LNHDA and CDR2 SQIVND (reference sequence). TCRdb reprocessed the reads via MiXCR and lists one record per CDR3 protein. The table lists under 20,000 distinct CDR3 sequences, roughly 10% of them singletons. This chain links TRBV19 with TRBJ2-7; 9 bases agree with TRBD1. This clonotype originated in a human donor in good health. The material sequenced was CD4+ T cells, either the whole sample or a sorted fraction (not recorded which). DNA for the CDR3: TGTGCCAGTAGCAGCGTTGGACAGGGGTCCAACGAGCAGTACTTC. Translated, it gives CASSSVGQGSNEQYF.